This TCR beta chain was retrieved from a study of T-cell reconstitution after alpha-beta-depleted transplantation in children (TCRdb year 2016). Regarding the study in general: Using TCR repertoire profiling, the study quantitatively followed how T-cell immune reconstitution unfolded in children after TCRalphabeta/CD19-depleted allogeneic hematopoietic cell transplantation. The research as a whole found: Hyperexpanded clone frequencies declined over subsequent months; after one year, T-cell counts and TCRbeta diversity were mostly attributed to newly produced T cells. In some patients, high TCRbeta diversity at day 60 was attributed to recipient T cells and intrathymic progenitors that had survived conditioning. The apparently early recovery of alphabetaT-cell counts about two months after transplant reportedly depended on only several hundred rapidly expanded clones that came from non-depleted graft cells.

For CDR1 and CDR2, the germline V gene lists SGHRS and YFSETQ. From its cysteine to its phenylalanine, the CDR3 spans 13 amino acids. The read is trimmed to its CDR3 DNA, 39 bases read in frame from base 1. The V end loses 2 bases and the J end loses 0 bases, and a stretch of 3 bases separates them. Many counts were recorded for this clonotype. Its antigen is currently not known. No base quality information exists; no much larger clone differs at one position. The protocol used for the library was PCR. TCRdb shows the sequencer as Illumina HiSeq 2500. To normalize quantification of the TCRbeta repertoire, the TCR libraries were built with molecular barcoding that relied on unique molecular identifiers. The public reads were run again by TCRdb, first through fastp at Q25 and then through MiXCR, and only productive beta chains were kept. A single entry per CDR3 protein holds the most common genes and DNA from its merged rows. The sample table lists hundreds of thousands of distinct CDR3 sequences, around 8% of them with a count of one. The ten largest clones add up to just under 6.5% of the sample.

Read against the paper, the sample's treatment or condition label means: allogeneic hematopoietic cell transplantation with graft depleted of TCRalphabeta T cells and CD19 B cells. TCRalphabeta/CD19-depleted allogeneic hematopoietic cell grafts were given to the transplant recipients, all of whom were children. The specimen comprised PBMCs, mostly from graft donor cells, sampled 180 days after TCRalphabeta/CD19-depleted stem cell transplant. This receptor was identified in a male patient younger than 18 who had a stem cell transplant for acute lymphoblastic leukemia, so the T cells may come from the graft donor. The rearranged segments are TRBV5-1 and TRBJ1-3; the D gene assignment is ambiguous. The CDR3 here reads CASSFTSGNTIYF. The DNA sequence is TGCGCCAGCAGCTTTACCTCTGGAAACACCATATATTTT.